Listed here is a single TCR beta chain. Under the authors' procedure: Estimates of nucleated cell counts were drawn from the amplification of reference gene primers. Generated by immunoSEQ multiplex PCR, the TCRdb table keeps only in-frame clones and is missing some. That table supplies the V and J calls and clone size; D and trimming were determined from the DNA. The sample holds tens of thousands of clones, approximately 93% seen once. The data were taken from a study of blood T cell repertoires in COVID-19. Study summary: Sites across the United States, Italy and Spain contributed samples from acute and convalescent COVID-19. T cells, B-cell-depleted T cells, or PBMCs supplied cDNA or gDNA.

The trim removed 4 bases at V and 1 base at J, leaving 5 bases unmatched. This CDR3 has 15 amino acids. Germline loops: CDR1 PRHDT, CDR2 FYEKMQ (reference sequence). The chain joins TRBV13 to TRBJ2-7, with TRBD1 matching over 9 bases. This clonotype was obtained from a man in his 70s with active COVID-19. The sequenced sample was peripheral blood. CDR3 amino acids: CASSWGQGRSYEQYF. For the CDR3, the DNA is TGTGCCAGCAGCTGGGGACAGGGAAGATCCTACGAGCAGTACTTC. The complete variable domain, with remaining parts taken from reference TRBV13 and TRBJ2-7, reads AAGVIQSPRHLIKEKRETATLKCYPIPRHDTVYWYQQGPGQDPQFLISFYEKMQSDKGSIPDRFSAQQFSDYHSELNMSSLELGDSALYFCASSWGQGRSYEQYFGPGTRLTVT.